These 5 T cell receptor beta chains originate from one sample sequenced in a study of blood T cells in healthy people across ages (dated by TCRdb to between 2014 and 2017). Library creation used 5' RACE. The reads were generated on an Illumina HiSeq 2500. A second about 6 to 11 cycle PCR used a sample-barcoded 5' primer and a J-beta primer mix. TCRdb applied fastp at Q25 and MiXCR to the public reads, then kept only in-frame beta chains. Each entry is one CDR3 protein sequence, shown with its most common DNA and genes. The table for this sample lists 850,000 to 1,300,000 distinct CDR3 sequences; under 45% of them were counted only once. Approximately 19% of the sample is taken by the ten largest. Specimen: blood. These receptors originate from an older woman in good health.

The rearrangement uses TRBV5-6 and TRBJ2-5; TRBD2 aligns across 8 bases. This CDR3 spans 16 amino acids. Germline CDR1 and CDR2: SGHDT and YYEEEE. The junction had 5 bases not matched to a gene; V was cut back by 0 bases and J by 1 base. The CDR3 sequence: CASSLELAEFQETQYF. The CDR3 nucleotides read TGTGCCAGCAGCTTGGAACTAGCGGAGTTCCAAGAGACCCAGTACTTC. Drawing the rest from reference TRBV5-6 and TRBJ2-5, the complete variable domain is DAGVTQSPTHLIKTRGQQVTLRCSPKSGHDTVSWYQQALGQGPQFIFQYYEEEERQRGNFPDRFSGHQFPNYSSELNVNALLLGDSALYLCASSLELAEFQETQYFGPGTRLLVL.

This rearrangement joins TRBV27 to TRBJ2-1; D unresolved. V lost 6 bases and J 8 bases, leaving 29 bases between the germline ends. There are 18 residues in the CDR3. Germline CDR1 is MNHEY and CDR2 is SMNVEV (reference sequence). The CDR3 sequence: CASRLYLAPPDHHHEQFF. For the CDR3, the DNA is TGTGCCAGCAGACTATATTTAGCCCCCCCGGACCACCACCATGAGCAGTTCTTC.

This clonotype was found a few times. V and J are TRBV3-1 and TRBJ2-5; 12 bases match TRBD2. CDR1 is LGHDT, CDR2 YNNKEL, per germline (reference sequence). With V trimmed by 0 bases and J by 2 bases, 10 bases remained unmatched. This CDR3 region has 19 residues. This CDR3 is CASSQDETSGSWGQETQYF. The CDR3, as DNA: TGTGCCAGCAGCCAAGATGAGACTAGCGGGAGTTGGGGGCAAGAGACCCAGTACTTC.

The gene calls are TRBV3-1 and TRBJ2-1; 9 bases agree with TRBD2. CDR3 length: 16 residues. J was trimmed by 7 bases and V by 0 bases; bases with no gene match: 7. Germline values: CDR1 LGHDT, CDR2 YNNKEL (reference sequence). CDR3 nucleotide sequence: TGTGCCAGCAGCCAAGAAGGGACTAGCTTTATAAATGAGCAGTTCTTC. It is translated as CASSQEGTSFINEQFF.

This CDR3 is CASSEEGTSGDEQFF. The CDR3 coding sequence is TGTGCCAGCAGTGAAGAGGGGACTAGCGGGGATGAGCAGTTCTTC. V gene TRBV6-1 combines with J gene TRBJ2-1; 13 bases are a match to TRBD2. V shed 1 base, J shed 8 bases, and the junction held 2 bases outside the gene matches. The CDR3 has 15 residues. Germline CDR1 reads MNHNS; CDR2 reads SASEGT.